Listed below are T cell receptor beta chains from one sample, sequenced in a study of shared clonotypes between healthy human individuals. Profiled with immunoSEQ multiplex PCR; TCRdb holds only in-frame clones, not every one. The data hold over 850,000 clones, with approximately 80% observed a single time. Sequenced input: memory CD4+ T cells from PBMCs. The receptors derive from a man in his late teens or twenties in good health. Some clones in this sample may be carry-over from other donors' samples. Both conserved end residues are part of each CDR3.

v_gene: TRBV7-3; CDR3aa: CASSLNSPGTGVAGELFF
v_gene: TRBV5-1; CDR3aa: CASSPGWTGGDGYTF
v_gene: TRBV27; CDR3aa: CASSLKATNEKLFF
v_gene: TRBV28; CDR3aa: CASSSPSGGGVAFF
v_gene: TRBV27; CDR3aa: CASSSNRWGSTEAFF
v_gene: TRBV5-1; CDR3aa: CASSDGQGNTEAFF
v_gene: TRBV18; CDR3aa: CASSRLGDSDTQYF
v_gene: TRBV28; CDR3aa: CASSGRQPQHF
v_gene: TRBV5-1; CDR3aa: CASSLFAGHLGEQYF
v_gene: TRBV2; CDR3aa: CASSDNRNTEAFF
v_gene: TRBV29-1; CDR3aa: CSVEPEAFF
v_gene: TRBV5-8; CDR3aa: CASSLTGVTDTQYF
v_gene: TRBV2; CDR3aa: CASIGGVRNTEAFF
v_gene: TRBV6-5; CDR3aa: CASSSEGGSYEQYF
v_gene: TRBV7-3; CDR3aa: CASSPQRAGDTQYF
v_gene: TRBV19; CDR3aa: CASTQGGPYF
v_gene: TRBV28; CDR3aa: CASSDLRGGFGETQYF
v_gene: TRBV19; CDR3aa: CASAFWGSNQPQHF
v_gene: TRBV7-6; CDR3aa: CASSHPPPRTSEYNEQFF
v_gene: TRBV10-3; CDR3aa: CAIRETGTHTEAFF
v_gene: TRBV6-9; CDR3aa: CASSYSGGHQPQHF
v_gene: TRBV6-5; CDR3aa: CASSYSWFGELFF
v_gene: TRBV27; CDR3aa: CASSSRQGGISNQPQHF
v_gene: TRBV4-3; CDR3aa: CASSQVLGLAGNYGGELFF
v_gene: TRBV4-1; CDR3aa: CASSQDALAGETQYF
v_gene: TRBV7-2; CDR3aa: CASSPPNVDIQYF
v_gene: TRBV30; CDR3aa: CAWSARGINTEAFF
v_gene: TRBV6-5; CDR3aa: CASSTGQGVYEQYF
v_gene: TRBV6-4; CDR3aa: CASSASEVDTQYF
v_gene: TRBV30; CDR3aa: CAWSVGGDYGYTF
v_gene: TRBV9; CDR3aa: CASSVGGLSYEQYF
v_gene: TRBV27; CDR3aa: CASRRTGATEAFF
v_gene: TRBV2; CDR3aa: CASSVYGTANTEAFF
v_gene: TRBV5-4; CDR3aa: CASSRGGLLAGGSYEQYF
v_gene: TRBV9; CDR3aa: CASSATMDITFSGNTIYF
v_gene: TRBV5-6; CDR3aa: CASSLISGSNEKLFF
v_gene: TRBV5-4; CDR3aa: CATQAEPKTREQYF
v_gene: TRBV7-3; CDR3aa: CASSSTPTDTQYF
v_gene: TRBV4-2; CDR3aa: CASSQGLAGASYNEQFF
v_gene: TRBV14; CDR3aa: CASSQDIGQPQHF
v_gene: TRBV27; CDR3aa: CASSLWESSYNEQFF
v_gene: TRBV18; CDR3aa: CASSPQGRNYGYTF